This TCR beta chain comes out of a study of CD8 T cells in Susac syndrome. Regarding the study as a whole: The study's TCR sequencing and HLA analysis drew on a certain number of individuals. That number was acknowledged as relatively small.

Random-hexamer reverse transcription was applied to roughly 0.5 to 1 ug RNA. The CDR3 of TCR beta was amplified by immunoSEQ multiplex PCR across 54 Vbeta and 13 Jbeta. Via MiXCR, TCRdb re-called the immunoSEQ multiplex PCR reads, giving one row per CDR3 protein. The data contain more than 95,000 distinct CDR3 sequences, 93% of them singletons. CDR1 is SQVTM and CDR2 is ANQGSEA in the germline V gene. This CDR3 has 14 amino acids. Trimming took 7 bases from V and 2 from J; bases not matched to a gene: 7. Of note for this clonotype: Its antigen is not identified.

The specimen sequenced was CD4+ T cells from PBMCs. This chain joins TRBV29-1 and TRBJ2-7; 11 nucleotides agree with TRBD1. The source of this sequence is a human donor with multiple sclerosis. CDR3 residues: CSASRGQGAYEQYF. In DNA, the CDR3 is TGCAGCGCCTCTAGGGGACAGGGGGCCTACGAGCAGTACTTC.